Sequencing of this TCR beta chain was carried out in a study of T cells in Graves' hyperthyroidism and ophthalmopathy. Uncontrolled infection, other autoimmune disease, pregnancy and lactation each barred patients from inclusion. CDR3 length: 10 residues. The ends were cut back, 5 bases at V and 5 bases at J, with 3 bases in the middle. Germline CDR1 and CDR2: MDHEN and SYDVKM. The CDR3 regions of TCR beta were amplified from RNA transcripts. HTBI primers were the set used in a first-round RT-PCR of the TCR CDR3. TCRdb redid the calling of the multiplex PCR reads with MiXCR, one entry per CDR3 protein. The table has hundreds of thousands of distinct CDR3 sequences, 15% to 18% seen once; the top ten hold 12% to 15%. Whole-study findings and limits: Most thyroid clonotypes that were expanded above 0.001 also turned up in blood.

This clonotype was picked up many times. Antigen specificity is unknown. The sequencing input was blood. The rearrangement joins TRBV28 to TRBJ1-1; D remains ambiguous. The receptor was derived from a young woman with Graves' hyperthyroidism. The CDR3 loop is CASSGTEAFF. The DNA for the CDR3 is TGTGCCAGCAGTGGGACTGAAGCTTTCTTT.